One and the same sample provided the 24 T cell receptor beta chains below, sequenced in a study of regulatory T cells in long-lasting Graves disease (dated by TCRdb to the early 2020s). To prepare the library, multiplex PCR was applied. The run used an Illumina HiSeq 4000. To build TCR beta libraries, CDR3 regions were amplified by Arm-PCR using iRepertoire HTBI primers. The public reads were reanalyzed by TCRdb: fastp trimming at Q25, MiXCR alignment, in-frame beta chains only. Every entry covers one CDR3 protein and lists the most common genes and DNA from its rows. For this sample there are 600,000 to 850,000 distinct CDR3 sequences; 30% appear just once. Around 42% of the sample is in the top ten clones. The time point label here, explained by the study, means: persistent/refractory GD, antithyroid drugs over 5 years with positive TRAb. RNA was extracted from PBMCs in TRIzol for both TCR sequencing and RNA sequencing.

Sample: peripheral blood mononuclear cells (PBMCs), taken when the disease was refractory, from a patient treated with antithyroid drugs. The source of these receptors is a female donor with Graves disease.

The J gene is TRBJ2-7, the V gene TRBV9, with D perhaps TRBD1 (6 bases). Per germline, CDR1 SGDLS and CDR2 YYNGEE. The CDR3 consists of 15 residues. V lost 4 bases and J 0 bases, leaving 14 bases between the germline ends. The CDR3 region has the DNA TGTGCCAGCAGCCCCCGGCCAGGGGACTCCTACGAGCAGTACTTC. Translation gives CASSPRPGDSYEQYF.

V gene TRBV12-3 or TRBV12-4 combines with J gene TRBJ2-4; the D gene is possibly TRBD2 (6 bases). The CDR3 runs to 15 residues. Trimming shortened V by 3 bases and J by 7 bases, and 16 bases separated the two germline ends. CDR3 protein: CASSLAGSPDNIQYF. The CDR3 nucleotides read TGTGCCAGCAGTTTGGCGGGGTCACCCGACAACATTCAGTACTTC.

This clonotype was seen a few times. This rearrangement joins TRBV5-1 to TRBJ2-7; D is ambiguous. The length of the CDR3 is 13 residues. V dropped 1 base and J dropped 2 bases, with 7 bases sitting between them. The V gene's germline CDR1 is SGHRS and CDR2 YFSETQ. The CDR3 nucleotides read TGCGCCAGCAGCTTGATGTCCACCTACGAGCAGTACTTC. As protein: CASSLMSTYEQYF.

The chain links TRBV3-1 to TRBJ1-4; D is unclear. Trimming pared 5 bases from V and 8 bases from J, leaving 18 bases between. Germline V gene sequence: CDR1 LGHDT, CDR2 YNNKEL (reference sequence). This CDR3 is built from 15 residues. CDR3 DNA sequence: TGTGCCAGCAGCTCCCGGGAGCTGAGTGGGGAAAAACTGTTTTTT. It codes for CASSSRELSGEKLFF.

The CDR3 DNA is TGTGCCAGCAGTTATTTGACAGGGAGGAATCAGCCCCAGCATTTT. This sequence encodes CASSYLTGRNQPQHF. The V gene is TRBV28, the J gene TRBJ1-5, with 7 bases lining up with TRBD1. Germline V CDR1 and CDR2: MDHEN, SYDVKM. This CDR3 has 15 residues. Trimming cost V 4 bases and J 4 bases; bases outside gene matches: 7.

This clonotype was picked up a small number of times. V and J are TRBV4-1 and TRBJ2-5, with TRBD2 identical over 9 bases. V trimming: 2 bases; J trimming: 3 bases; junction bases outside the gene matches: 4. CDR3 length: 15 amino acids. Per germline, CDR1 MGHRA and CDR2 YSYEKL. CDR3 in amino acids: CASSQSRTSEETQYF. The DNA for the CDR3 is TGCGCCAGCAGCCAATCCAGGACTAGCGAAGAGACCCAGTACTTC.

V usage is TRBV12-3 or TRBV12-4 and J usage is TRBJ1-1; possible D gene TRBD1, 6 bases. V was clipped by 6 bases and J by 4 bases, with 15 bases between them. The CDR3 totals 14 residues. CDR3 DNA: TGTGCCAGCAGGGGCGGGGGCTTCACCACTGAAGCTTTCTTT. As protein: CASRGGGFTTEAFF.

Only a few counts were recorded for this clonotype. The chain is built from TRBV19 and TRBJ1-2; D is possibly TRBD1 (6 bases). The V and J ends lost 10 bases and 4 bases respectively, with 13 bases between them. CDR1 and CDR2 (germline): LNHDA, SQIVND (reference sequence). CDR3 length: 12 residues. CDR3 DNA sequence: TGTGCCACTCACCGGACAGCCTATGGCTACACCTTC. Protein sequence: CATHRTAYGYTF.

This clonotype turned up a few times. J is TRBJ1-2 and V is TRBV24-1; perhaps TRBD1 as D (5 bases). Trimming pared 3 bases from V and 4 bases from J, leaving 11 bases between. The CDR3 length is 14 residues. Germline loops: CDR1 KGHDR, CDR2 SFDVKD. The CDR3 loop is CATSDGDGGYGYTF. As DNA, the CDR3 is TGTGCCACCAGTGATGGGGACGGGGGCTATGGCTACACCTTC.

The CDR3 sequence: CASSEYSGYEQYF. In DNA, the CDR3 is TGTGCCAGCAGTGAATATTCCGGCTACGAGCAGTACTTC. V gene TRBV25-1 combines with J gene TRBJ2-7, with D uncertain. Germline lookup yields CDR1 MGHDK and CDR2 SYGVNS. This CDR3 has 13 residues. V was cut by 0 bases and J by 3 bases, with 6 bases left in between.

This sequence joins TRBV6-5 and TRBJ1-2, with TRBD1 matching over 11 bases. The CDR3 extends over 16 amino acids. Looked up from germline, CDR1 is MNHEY and CDR2 is SVGAGI. Trimming removed 2 bases from V and 8 bases from J; junction bases left unmatched: 10. The CDR3 sequence is CASSYTWTGGAGGYTF. CDR3 nucleotides: TGTGCCAGCAGTTACACTTGGACAGGGGGCGCCGGGGGCTACACCTTC.

This clonotype was recorded many times. V is TRBV20-1 and J is TRBJ2-5; 13 bases agree with TRBD2. With 6 bases clipped from V and 2 bases from J, the junction kept 12 bases outside the gene matches. Germline V gene data show CDR1 as DFQATT and CDR2 as SNEGSKA (reference sequence). This CDR3 has 17 amino acids. This CDR3 reads CSAITSGRAFRQETQYF. As DNA, the CDR3 is TGCAGTGCCATAACTAGCGGGAGGGCCTTCCGGCAAGAGACCCAGTACTTC.

The genes are TRBV6-1 and TRBJ1-1; D is uncertain. CDR1 is MNHNS, CDR2 SASEGT, per germline. The CDR3 spans 12 residues. Trimming removed 9 bases from V and 4 bases from J, with 12 bases in between. In DNA form, the CDR3 reads TGTGCCAGTGGAGACTCGAGCACTGAAGCTTTCTTT. It specifies CASGDSSTEAFF.

The chain recombines TRBV12-3 or TRBV12-4 with TRBJ2-3; D ambiguous. Trimming removed 4 bases at V and 5 bases at J, with 13 bases between. This CDR3 is built from 14 residues. Here the CDR3 reads CASSSGGFGDTQYF. CDR3 DNA sequence: TGTGCCAGCAGTTCGGGTGGGTTCGGAGATACGCAGTATTTT.

V usage is TRBV6-1 and J usage is TRBJ1-1, with a possible D match to TRBD1 (6 bases). V was clipped by 4 bases and J by 8 bases, with 14 bases between them. This CDR3 has 13 residues. Germline loops: CDR1 MNHNS, CDR2 SASEGT. In nucleotides, the CDR3 is TGTGCCAGCAGTGGACGACAGGCATCAGAAGCTTTCTTT. Protein product: CASSGRQASEAFF.

The CDR3 loop reads CSARTAYGYTF. CDR3 sequence (DNA): TGCAGTGCTAGAACGGCATATGGCTACACCTTC. The rearrangement links TRBV20-1 to TRBJ1-2, with D unresolved. In germline, CDR1 is DFQATT, CDR2 SNEGSKA (reference sequence). Trimming pared 2 bases from V and 5 bases from J, leaving 6 bases between. This CDR3 has 11 residues.

The genes are TRBV11-2 and TRBJ2-7; TRBD1 aligns across 8 bases. The length of the CDR3 is 12 residues. The germline CDR1 and CDR2 sequences are SGHAT and FQNNGV. V lost 5 bases, J lost 11 bases, and 8 bases stayed unmatched. The CDR3 is CASSLGQGDKYF. CDR3 coding DNA: TGTGCCAGCAGCCTAGGACAGGGCGACAAGTACTTC.

This clonotype was seen a handful of times. The chain employs TRBV27 and TRBJ1-1, with D tentatively TRBD1 (6 bases). The V end lost 6 bases, the J end lost 8 bases, and 19 bases lay between the germline ends. Germline loops: CDR1 MNHEY, CDR2 SMNVEV (reference sequence). The length of the CDR3 is 14 residues. CDR3: CASREEYGTSEAFF. CDR3 DNA: TGTGCCAGCAGAGAGGAATATGGGACATCGGAAGCTTTCTTT.

This clonotype is a singleton in its sample. The V and J genes are TRBV3-1 and TRBJ1-2; maybe TRBD1 (5 bases). V lost 4 bases and J lost 5, with 14 bases in between. This CDR3 contains 14 residues. Germline V lookup: CDR1 LGHDT, CDR2 YNNKEL (reference sequence). This chain's CDR3 is CASSPGTAGYGYTF. The CDR3 bases are TGTGCCAGCAGCCCCGGGACCGCGGGGTATGGCTACACCTTC.

The genes are TRBV5-1 and TRBJ2-1, with 7 bases that match TRBD2. This CDR3 is 17 amino acids long. Germline assignment: CDR1 SGHRS and CDR2 YFSETQ. The V gene end was trimmed by 3 bases and the J gene end by 8 bases; junction bases not matched to a gene: 17. CDR3: CASSSTLRGGPADEQFF. The DNA of the CDR3 is TGCGCCAGCAGCTCCACTTTGCGGGGAGGGCCTGCGGATGAGCAGTTCTTC.

This clonotype was observed many times. The chain links TRBV28 to TRBJ1-4; 8 bases agree with TRBD1. This CDR3 region has 14 residues. V shed 6 bases, J shed 8 bases, and the junction held 8 bases outside the gene matches. CDR1 and CDR2 from the germline V gene are MDHEN and SYDVKM. DNA for the CDR3: TGTGCCAGCAGGGAGGGGGGACAGGAGGAAAAACTGTTTTTT. Encoded protein: CASREGGQEEKLFF.

The V and J genes are TRBV6-1 and TRBJ1-5; TRBD1 agrees at 10 bases. J lost 2 bases, V lost 2 bases, and 6 bases had no gene match. Germline values: CDR1 MNHNS, CDR2 SASEGT. The CDR3 spans 17 residues. DNA for the CDR3: TGTGCCAGCAGTGAACTCATAGGGACAGGGGGCAATCAGCCCCAGCATTTT. This gives the protein CASSELIGTGGNQPQHF.

The CDR3 DNA is TGCAGTGCCGTCAGCGGGAGCTTGCAAGAGACCCAGTACTTC. This sequence encodes CSAVSGSLQETQYF. The chain recombines TRBV20-1 with TRBJ2-5; 8 nucleotides agree with TRBD2. CDR3 length: 14 residues. CDR1 is DFQATT and CDR2 is SNEGSKA in the germline V gene (reference sequence). J lost 2 bases, V lost 6 bases, and 8 bases had no gene match.

This chain connects TRBV2 to TRBJ2-7; D gene ambiguous. Trimming pared 4 bases from V and 6 bases from J, leaving 10 bases between. The length of the CDR3 is 12 residues. Germline assignment: CDR1 SNHLY and CDR2 FYNNEI. The CDR3 reads CASSVRGLEQYF. The CDR3 DNA reads as TGTGCCAGCAGTGTTCGTGGTCTCGAGCAGTACTTC.